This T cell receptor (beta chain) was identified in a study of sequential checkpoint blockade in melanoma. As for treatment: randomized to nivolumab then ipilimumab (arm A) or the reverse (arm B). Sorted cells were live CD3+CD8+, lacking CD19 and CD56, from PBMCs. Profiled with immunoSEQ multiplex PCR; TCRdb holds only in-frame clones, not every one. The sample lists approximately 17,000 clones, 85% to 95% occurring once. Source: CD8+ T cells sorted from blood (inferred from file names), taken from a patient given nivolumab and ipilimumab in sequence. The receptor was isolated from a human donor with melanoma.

The CDR3 loop reads CASSLLGVLGEQYV. CDR3 nucleotide sequence: TGTGCCAGCAGCTTGTTAGGGGTTCTGGGCGAGCAGTACGTC. The chain recombines TRBV5-4 with TRBJ2-7; possible D gene TRBD1, 5 bases. The CDR3 runs 14 residues. Germline values: CDR1 SGHNT, CDR2 YYREEE (reference sequence). V lost 1 base, J lost 6 bases, and 14 bases lay in between.